The text below deals with one T cell receptor (beta chain). The data were taken from a study of blood T cell repertoires in COVID-19. Turning to the study itself: Collection of acute and convalescent COVID-19 samples took place in the United States, Italy and Spain. PBMCs, B-cell-depleted T cells, or T cells provided the cDNA or gDNA that made up the material.

The CDR3 consists of 20 residues. V was clipped by 0 bases and J by 7 bases, with 25 bases between them. The germline gives CDR1 LGHNA, CDR2 YSLEER. Authors' analysis steps: Estimation of nucleated cell counts relied on the amplification of reference gene primers. TCRdb keeps only in-frame clones here, not all; method: immunoSEQ multiplex PCR. The V and J calls and clone size were taken over from that table, and D and trimming were inferred from the DNA. The profile shows tens of thousands of clones, roughly 91% of them singletons. The chain employs TRBV4-3 and TRBJ1-6; D remains unclear. Sequencing input: peripheral blood. The sequence was obtained from a human donor in a cohort sampled during active COVID-19. In nucleotides, the CDR3 is TGCGCCAGCAGCCAAGATGCTTTCCCCGAACAGTGGAAATCGAATTCACCCCTCCACTTT. It specifies CASSQDAFPEQWKSNSPLHF.